This T cell receptor (beta chain) originates from a study of shared clonotypes between healthy human individuals. This clone was seen only once. Its specificity is unknown. The same CDR3 can be traced to other DNA sequences in this sample. The table came from immunoSEQ multiplex PCR; TCRdb's copy has only in-frame clones and leaves some out. The sample lists about 2.4 million clones, approximately 93% occurring once. The V gene's germline CDR1 is SGHRS and CDR2 YFSETQ. The CDR3 is 15 residues long. J was trimmed by 6 bases and V by 4 bases; bases with no gene match: 2. Broader study findings: Roughly 4.6% of naive CD4 clonotypes were common to several donors.

This chain uses TRBV5-1 with TRBJ2-2; the match to TRBD2 covers 14 bases. This receptor was taken from a man aged 18 to 30 in good health. Some clones in this sample may be carry-over from other donors' samples. Sequences were obtained from naive CD4+ T cells from PBMCs. Subset meaning: CD45RA+ positively selected. CDR3 in DNA: TGCGCCAGCAGCCCGGGACTAGCGGGAGCCGGGGAGCTGTTTTTT. It specifies CASSPGLAGAGELFF. The variable domain in full, with the rest retrieved from reference TRBV5-1 and TRBJ2-2, is KAGVTQTPRYLIKTRGQQVTLSCSPISGHRSVSWYQQTPGQGLQFLFEYFSETQRNKGNFPGRFSGRQFSNSRSEMNVSTLELGDSALYLCASSPGLAGAGELFFGEGSRLTVL.